Listed below are T cell receptor beta chains from one sample, sequenced in a study of identifying expanded T cells in peripheral blood. Produced via immunoSEQ multiplex PCR; TCRdb's table is partial and in-frame only. Found here are about 58,000 clones, roughly nine tenths of them singletons; the top ten hold around 3.5%. Sequenced input: blood. These TCRs come from a person aged 18-70 years in good health. Both conserved end residues are part of each CDR3. A D gene is named only where the DNA matches it firmly. Expanded clones get a size class; other rows say once, few or many, or leave the size out.

d_gene	abundance	v_gene	j_gene	CDR3nt	CDR3aa
TRBD2	NA	TRBV7-2	TRBJ2-1	TGTGCCAGCAGCTTAGGAGCGGGAGGGCGGTATAATGAGCAGTTCTTC	CASSLGAGGRYNEQFF
NA	NA	TRBV7-2	TRBJ1-1	TGTGCCAGCAGCTTAGCCACCCAGCAAGGGGACACTGAAGCTTTCTTT	CASSLATQQGDTEAFF
NA	NA	TRBV19	TRBJ2-7	TGTGCCAGTAACCAGGGACGGCTCTACGAGCAGTACTTC	CASNQGRLYEQYF
TRBD1	NA	TRBV6-6	TRBJ1-1	TGTGCCAGCAGTTCCACGACAGGGCCTGAAGCTTTCTTT	CASSSTTGPEAFF
NA	NA	TRBV29-1	TRBJ1-2	TGCAGCGTTGCAGACCAAAACTATGGCTACACCTTC	CSVADQNYGYTF
TRBD1	NA	TRBV7-3	TRBJ2-5	TGTGCCAGCAGCCCAACAGGGGGCTCGGAGACCCAGTACTTC	CASSPTGGSETQYF
NA	once	TRBV13	TRBJ2-3	TGTGCCAGTCTACAAACAGATACGCAGTATTTT	CASLQTDTQYF
NA	once	TRBV18	TRBJ1-2	TGTGCCAGCTCTCCAAGCCCTGGGACGCTTGGCTACACCTTC	CASSPSPGTLGYTF
NA	NA	TRBV7-8	TRBJ2-3	TGTGCCAGCAGCTCGAGGACGCGAACCCCGGCGAGCACAGATACGCAGTATTTT	CASSSRTRTPASTDTQYF
NA	NA	TRBV19	TRBJ2-7	TGTGCCAGTAGTTCACAGCTGAGCGACCTTTACGAGCAGTACTTC	CASSSQLSDLYEQYF
TRBD1	NA	TRBV7-2	TRBJ1-2	TGTGCCAGCAGCTTAACGGGGACAGAGGGTGGCTACACCTTC	CASSLTGTEGGYTF
NA	NA	TRBV28	TRBJ2-1	TGTGCCAGCAGTCTAAGGGGGGCCCCTAACAATGAGCAGTTCTTC	CASSLRGAPNNEQFF
TRBD2	NA	TRBV11-1	TRBJ2-1	TGTGCCAGCAGTAGGACTAGCGGGTACAATGAGCAGTTCTTC	CASSRTSGYNEQFF
TRBD2	NA	TRBV28	TRBJ2-7	TGTGCCAGCAGTTTAGGCGGGAGGGCCCCTTACGAGCAGTACTTC	CASSLGGRAPYEQYF
NA	NA	TRBV14	TRBJ2-4	TGTGCCAGCAGCCAATTGGACAAAAACATTCAGTACTTC	CASSQLDKNIQYF
TRBD1	once	TRBV28	TRBJ1-2	TGTGCCAGCAGACCCACAGGGGCCCCTTATGGCTACACCTTC	CASRPTGAPYGYTF
TRBD2	NA	TRBV5-1	TRBJ2-7	TGCGCCAGCAGCTGGGAGGGCACGAACTCCCGGACCTACGAGCAGTACTTC	CASSWEGTNSRTYEQYF
NA	NA	TRBV4-1	TRBJ1-3	TGCGCCAGCAGCCAAGGGACAGGAAACACCATATATTTT	CASSQGTGNTIYF
TRBD1	NA	TRBV7-2	TRBJ1-2	TGTGCCAGCAGCTTTAAGAGGGACAGCTATGGCTACACCTTC	CASSFKRDSYGYTF
NA	NA	TRBV7-2	TRBJ2-7	TGTGCCAGCAGTTGGCAGAATACCTACGAGCAGTACTTC	CASSWQNTYEQYF
TRBD1	NA	TRBV9	TRBJ2-5	TGTGCCAGCAGCGTAAGGGCAGGGGGAGAGACCCAGTACTTC	CASSVRAGGETQYF
NA	NA	TRBV2	TRBJ2-3	TGTGCCAGCAGGCCGACAGATACGCAGTATTTT	CASRPTDTQYF
TRBD2	NA	TRBV30	TRBJ2-7	TGTGCCTGGAGTCCCTCGGGACTAGTGAACTACGAGCAGTACTTC	CAWSPSGLVNYEQYF
NA	NA	TRBV2	TRBJ1-3	TGTGCCAGCAGTGAGGGATCCATGAACACCATATATTTT	CASSEGSMNTIYF
TRBD2	NA	TRBV6-5	TRBJ2-3	TGTGCCAGCCGGAATAGCGGGGCTAGCACAGATACGCAGTATTTT	CASRNSGASTDTQYF
NA	NA	TRBV2	TRBJ2-2	TGTGCCAGCAGTCCTACCGGGGGAACCAACACCGGGGAGCTGTTTTTT	CASSPTGGTNTGELFF
NA	NA	TRBV5-5	TRBJ2-3	TGTGCCAGCAGCTTGGAGATAGGGAGGTCAGATACGCAGTATTTT	CASSLEIGRSDTQYF
TRBD2	NA	TRBV7-9	TRBJ2-5	TGTGCCAGCAGCCCCGGACTAGCGGGTGAGACCCAGTACTTC	CASSPGLAGETQYF
TRBD1	NA	TRBV7-8	TRBJ1-1	TGTGCCAGCAGCTCCGGGACAGCGAACACTGAAGCTTTCTTT	CASSSGTANTEAFF
TRBD1	NA	TRBV19	TRBJ1-2	TGTGCCAGTACCTCCGGTGGACAGGGGGAGCGGGGCTACACCTTC	CASTSGGQGERGYTF
TRBD1	NA	TRBV7-9	TRBJ1-4	TGTGCCAGCAGCCTCGGACAGGGCAATGAAAAACTGTTTTTT	CASSLGQGNEKLFF
TRBD2	NA	TRBV27	TRBJ2-1	TGTGCCAGCAGTTTAAGCCCCTTGGCGGGAGGGCCGGCGTCCTACAATGAGCAGTTCTTC	CASSLSPLAGGPASYNEQFF
NA	NA	TRBV5-6	TRBJ2-5	TGTGCCAGCAGCCGCCGGGAGACCCAGTACTTC	CASSRRETQYF
NA	NA	TRBV5-6	TRBJ2-1	TGTGCCAGCAGCCCCCGTGTGGGGTCCTACAATGAGCAGTTCTTC	CASSPRVGSYNEQFF
TRBD1	once	TRBV11-2	TRBJ1-2	TGTGCCAGCAGCTTGGGTCTCTCCTCTGTCAGGGGGCTTGGCTACACCTTC	CASSLGLSSVRGLGYTF
TRBD1	NA	TRBV9	TRBJ2-7	TGTGCCAGCAGCGTAGGGACAGGGCTCTCCTACGAGCAGTACTTC	CASSVGTGLSYEQYF
NA	once	TRBV7-2	TRBJ1-5	TGTGCCAGCAGCCCGGACACGAGCAATCAGCCCCAGCATTTT	CASSPDTSNQPQHF
TRBD1	NA	TRBV29-1	TRBJ1-2	TGCAGCGTTGAAAATCCTACAGGGGAGGGTGGCTACACCTTC	CSVENPTGEGGYTF
TRBD2	NA	TRBV5-1	TRBJ2-7	TGCGCCAGCAGACAAAGAAGACTAGCGGGAGCCCTAAGCTCCTACGAGCAGTACTTC	CASRQRRLAGALSSYEQYF
NA	NA	TRBV21-1	TRBJ2-7	TGTGCCAGCAGCAAGGCGGTCCATGGGGAGCAGTACTTC	CASSKAVHGEQYF
NA	NA	TRBV5-1	TRBJ2-1	TGCGCCAGCACTCGAGGGGGGTCTTCTATGGCGGGCTCCTACAATGAGCAGTTCTTC	CASTRGGSSMAGSYNEQFF